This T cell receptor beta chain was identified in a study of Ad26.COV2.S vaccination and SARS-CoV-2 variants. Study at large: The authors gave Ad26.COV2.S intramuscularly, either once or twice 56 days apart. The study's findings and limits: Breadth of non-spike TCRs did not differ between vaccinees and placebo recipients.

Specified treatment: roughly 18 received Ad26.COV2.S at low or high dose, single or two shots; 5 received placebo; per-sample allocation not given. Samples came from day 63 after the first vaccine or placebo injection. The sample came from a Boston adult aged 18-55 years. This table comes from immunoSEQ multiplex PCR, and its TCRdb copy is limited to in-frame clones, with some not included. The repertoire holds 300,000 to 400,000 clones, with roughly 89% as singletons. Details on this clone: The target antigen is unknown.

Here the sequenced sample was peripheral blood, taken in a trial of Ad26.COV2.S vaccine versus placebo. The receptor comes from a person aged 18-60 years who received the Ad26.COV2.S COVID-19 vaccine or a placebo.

CDR3 sequence reads: CASSSGGAGNTIYF. The DNA of the CDR3 is TGTGCCAGCAGCTCGGGGGGCGCTGGAAACACCATATATTTT. The chain is built from TRBV27 and TRBJ1-3; D may be TRBD1 (6 bases). The CDR3 is 14 residues long. Germline V gives CDR1 MNHEY, CDR2 SMNVEV (reference sequence). V lost 6 bases to trimming and J lost 2 bases, with 11 bases between them.